One and the same sample provided the 25 T cell receptor beta chains below, sequenced in a study of T cell responses to AZD1222 COVID-19 vaccine. Data came from immunoSEQ multiplex PCR; TCRdb stores just in-frame clones and leaves some out. This table has 25,000 to 35,000 clones, around 80% appearing once. The sample in question was peripheral blood, obtained on day 0 of AZD1222 vaccination. These receptors were collected from an adult in good health.

This clone came up once. The CDR3 DNA sequence: TGTGCCAGCAGCGTAGAAACTGGACAGCCCCAGCATTTT. Its translation is CASSVETGQPQHF. The chain links TRBV9 to TRBJ1-5; D ambiguous. CDR1 and CDR2 from the germline V gene are SGDLS and YYNGEE. Deletions cut 0 bases from V and 7 bases from J, with 8 bases between. The CDR3 is 13 amino acids.

This rearrangement joins TRBV4-1 to TRBJ1-5; D ambiguous. Per germline, CDR1 MGHRA and CDR2 YSYEKL. Trimming left V 1 base short and J 4 bases short, with 17 bases between. This CDR3 has 17 amino acids. The CDR3 region is CASSQAWGGSRNQPQHF. For the CDR3, the DNA is TGCGCCAGCAGCCAAGCATGGGGAGGGTCAAGGAATCAGCCCCAGCATTTT.

The V gene is TRBV27, the J gene TRBJ2-3; D unresolved. V was cut by 7 bases and J by 0 bases, with 14 bases left in between. There are 15 residues in the CDR3. Germline assignment: CDR1 MNHEY and CDR2 SMNVEV (reference sequence). CDR3 in DNA: TGTGCCAGCAAAAGGTGGCAGGCTAGCACAGATACGCAGTATTTT. This codes for CASKRWQASTDTQYF.

Worth noting for this clone: The same CDR3 arises from other DNA sequences in this sample as well. V usage is TRBV3-1 (or the pseudogene TRBV3-2) and J usage is TRBJ1-1; perhaps TRBD1 as D (5 bases). This CDR3 has 15 amino acids. Trimming took off 9 bases at V and 4 bases at J, with 21 bases between the two ends. Per the germline V gene, CDR1 is LGHDT and CDR2 is YNNKEL (reference sequence). This chain's CDR3 is CASTETGGRVTEAFF. The CDR3 nucleotides read TGTGCCAGTACCGAAACTGGGGGAAGAGTCACTGAAGCTTTCTTT.

The chain employs TRBV3-1 (or the pseudogene TRBV3-2) and TRBJ1-5, with no clear D. The V end lost 4 bases, the J end lost 7 bases, and 8 bases lay between the germline ends. Germline values: CDR1 LGHDT, CDR2 YNNKEL (reference sequence). This CDR3 has 12 residues. The CDR3 DNA reads TGTGCCAGCAGCCGTCCGGGGCAGCCCCAGCATTTT. It yields the protein CASSRPGQPQHF.

The chain links TRBV3-1 (or the pseudogene TRBV3-2) to TRBJ1-5; D is perhaps TRBD1 (6 bases). V was shortened by 7 bases and J by 5 bases, with 21 bases between the two germline ends. CDR1 and CDR2 (germline): LGHDT, YNNKEL (reference sequence). This CDR3 is built from 16 residues. The CDR3 loop is CASKTLGGAGDQPQHF. CDR3 bases: TGTGCCAGCAAGACGCTGGGGGGCGCAGGGGATCAGCCCCAGCATTTT.

The chain couples TRBV6-5 to TRBJ2-5; 13 bases are shared with TRBD2. This CDR3 has 15 amino acids. The V gene's germline CDR1 is MNHEY and CDR2 SVGAGI. Trimming cost V 7 bases and J 2 bases; bases outside gene matches: 4. The CDR3 nucleotides are TGTGCCAGCACCCTGGGACTAGCGGGACAAGAGACCCAGTACTTC. It translates to CASTLGLAGQETQYF.

The V and J genes are TRBV5-1 and TRBJ2-1; 10 nucleotides align to TRBD2. CDR3 length equals 15 residues. Germline V CDR1 and CDR2: SGHRS, YFSETQ. V trimming: 5 bases; J trimming: 6 bases; junction bases outside the gene matches: 8. DNA for the CDR3: TGCGCCAGCAGTTCCCAGGGACTAGCGAGCAATGAGCAGTTCTTC. Translated: CASSSQGLASNEQFF.

This chain uses TRBV21-1 with TRBJ1-5. TRBV21-1 represents a pseudogene. The CDR3 has 17 residues. CDR3 sequence reads: CASSKGGGDPSNQPQHF. DNA of the CDR3: TGTGCCAGCAGCAAAGGGGGAGGGGACCCAAGCAATCAGCCCCAGCATTTT.

The chain uses TRBV18 and TRBJ1-4; tentative D call: TRBD1 (5 bases). This CDR3 contains 16 residues. The V gene's germline CDR1 is KGHSH and CDR2 LQKENI. Trimming took 0 bases from V and 7 from J, leaving 15 bases between them. The CDR3 DNA reads as TGTGCCAGCTCACCACCCATGGCAGGGAATCGTGAAAAACTGTTTTTT. This sequence encodes CASSPPMAGNREKLFF.

This sequence joins TRBV6-5 and TRBJ2-1, with 8 bases matching TRBD1. The germline V gene encodes CDR1 MNHEY and CDR2 SVGAGI. This CDR3 contains 13 residues. V lost 2 bases, J lost 6 bases, and 0 bases stayed unmatched. The CDR3 is CASSYDRGNEQFF. CDR3 DNA: TGTGCCAGCAGTTACGACAGGGGCAATGAGCAGTTCTTC.

The rearrangement uses TRBV3-1 (or the pseudogene TRBV3-2) and TRBJ2-1; D may be TRBD1 or TRBD2 (5 bases each). Per germline, CDR1 LGHDT and CDR2 YNNKEL (reference sequence). This CDR3 region has 14 residues. V was pared by 1 base and J by 6 bases, with 10 bases between. CDR3 DNA: TGTGCCAGCAGCCAAGCCCTGGGGGTCAATGAGCAGTTCTTC. It specifies CASSQALGVNEQFF.

The gene calls are TRBV27 and TRBJ2-7; D tentatively reads TRBD1 or TRBD2 (5 bases each). Germline CDR1 reads MNHEY; CDR2 reads SMNVEV (reference sequence). The CDR3 is made up of 16 amino acids. The ends were cut back, 1 base at V and 5 bases at J, with 18 bases in the middle. The CDR3 coding sequence is TGTGCCAGCAGTTTATTCGGTCCCTACCGGGGCGACGAGCAGTACTTC. It codes for CASSLFGPYRGDEQYF.

The gene calls are TRBV3-1 (or the pseudogene TRBV3-2) and TRBJ1-1; D is possibly TRBD1 (6 bases). V gave up 4 bases and J gave up 1 base, with 16 bases separating them. This CDR3 spans 16 amino acids. The germline gives CDR1 LGHDT, CDR2 YNNKEL (reference sequence). CDR3 region: CASSLSFTGSNTEAFF. CDR3 sequence (DNA): TGTGCCAGCAGCCTATCATTCACAGGGTCGAACACTGAAGCTTTCTTT.

The chain combines TRBV6-6 with TRBJ1-2, with TRBD1 matching 11 bases. This CDR3 has 15 residues. J lost 4 bases, V lost 5 bases, and 6 bases had no gene match. Per the germline V gene, CDR1 is MNHNY and CDR2 is SVGAGI (reference sequence). The CDR3 here is CASSRGQGAIYGYTF. CDR3 nucleotide sequence: TGTGCCAGCAGTAGAGGACAGGGGGCGATCTATGGCTACACCTTC.

The gene calls are TRBV3-1 (or the pseudogene TRBV3-2) and TRBJ2-1; D may be TRBD2 (5 bases). V was pared by 8 bases and J by 6 bases, with 17 bases between. The CDR3 covers 14 residues. CDR1 is LGHDT, CDR2 YNNKEL, per germline (reference sequence). CDR3 DNA sequence: TGTGCCAGCCGAACTAGTTTAGGGCGCAATGAGCAGTTCTTC. Protein sequence: CASRTSLGRNEQFF.

The chain is built from TRBV3-1 (or the pseudogene TRBV3-2) and TRBJ2-2, with TRBD2 identical over 10 bases. The J segment lost 7 bases and the V segment lost 4 bases, leaving 9 bases of the junction unmatched. The length of the CDR3 is 16 residues. Germline assignment: CDR1 LGHDT and CDR2 YNNKEL (reference sequence). The CDR3, as DNA: TGTGCCAGCAGCCGTAACGCAGCGGGAGGGATCGGGGAGCTGTTTTTT. Protein sequence: CASSRNAAGGIGELFF.

The V gene is TRBV6-5, the J gene TRBJ2-7; TRBD2 matches 11 bases. Trimming removed 7 bases from V and 1 base from J; junction bases left unmatched: 6. This CDR3 has 15 residues. The V gene's germline CDR1 is MNHEY and CDR2 SVGAGI. CDR3 region: CASTPTSGTSYEQYV. CDR3 DNA sequence: TGTGCCAGCACCCCGACTAGCGGGACGTCCTACGAGCAGTACGTC.

This clone was detected a few times. The V gene is TRBV19, the J gene TRBJ2-3; unclear D gene. The germline V gene encodes CDR1 LNHDA and CDR2 SQIVND (reference sequence). V lost 5 bases and J lost 1, with 13 bases in between. CDR3 length equals 15 residues. The CDR3: CASSAPHVGTDTQYF. CDR3 nucleotides: TGTGCCAGTAGTGCCCCTCACGTCGGCACAGATACGCAGTATTTT.

The chain couples TRBV7-2 to TRBJ2-2; TRBD1 agrees at 7 bases. The V gene's germline CDR1 is SGHTA and CDR2 FQGNSA. V lost 2 bases and J lost 4; bases outside the gene matches: 1. The CDR3 extends over 14 amino acids. This CDR3 is CASSLTGVTGELFF. The DNA for the CDR3 is TGTGCCAGCAGCTTAACAGGGGTCACCGGGGAGCTGTTTTTT.

V and J are TRBV7-8 and TRBJ2-7; TRBD1 aligns across 7 bases. The CDR3 is made up of 14 amino acids. Germline V lookup: CDR1 SGHVS, CDR2 FQNEAQ. The V segment lost 5 bases and the J segment 3 bases; nucleotides outside the gene matches: 7. CDR3 in DNA: TGTGCCAGCAGCCGCTTAGACAGGGACTACGAGCAGTACGTC. As protein: CASSRLDRDYEQYV.

The genes are TRBV5-6 and TRBJ2-2; no firm D call. V lost 1 base and J lost 0, with 13 bases in between. The CDR3 is made up of 17 amino acids. The germline CDR1 and CDR2 sequences are SGHDT and YYEEEE. CDR3 in amino acids: CASSLSSWTPNTGELFF. CDR3 bases: TGTGCCAGCAGCTTGAGTTCCTGGACCCCGAACACCGGGGAGCTGTTTTTT.

This chain joins TRBV6-1 and TRBJ1-5; D unresolved. Trimming stripped 1 base from V and 0 bases from J, with 7 bases between. CDR1 is MNHNS and CDR2 is SASEGT in the germline V gene. The length of the CDR3 is 15 residues. The CDR3 DNA is TGTGCCAGCAGTGAAGGGCATCTTAGCAATCAGCCCCAGCATTTT. Encoded protein: CASSEGHLSNQPQHF.

V is TRBV6-1 and J is TRBJ1-1, with D possibly matching TRBD1 (6 bases). CDR1 is MNHNS, CDR2 SASEGT, per germline. The V gene lost 0 bases and the J gene lost 8 bases, with 10 bases spanning the gap. The CDR3 has 13 residues. CDR3 nucleotide sequence: TGTGCCAGCAGTGAAGCGGTTGGGACAGAAGCTTTCTTT. Protein sequence: CASSEAVGTEAFF.

By sample fraction, this clone is medium-sized. The gene calls are TRBV5-4 and TRBJ1-2, with TRBD1 matching over 7 bases. CDR3 length equals 13 residues. Germline V gene sequence: CDR1 SGHNT, CDR2 YYREEE (reference sequence). Trimming at V came to 4 bases and at J to 6 bases, leaving 6 bases not matched to a gene. The CDR3 DNA is TGTGCCAGCAGCGTCGGACAGGCAGATGGCTACACCTTC. This gives the protein CASSVGQADGYTF.